This TCR beta chain was obtained from a study of OX40 agonist ivuxolimab in advanced cancers. Study information: The dose-escalation group included hepatocellular carcinoma, melanoma, renal cell carcinoma and head and neck cancer. Among those treated, three patients had partial responses, one with hepatocellular carcinoma and two with cutaneous melanoma. The eligibility criteria allowed prior anti-PD-1, anti-PD-L1 or anti-CTLA-4 therapy, and roughly 39% had some.

This table comes from immunoSEQ multiplex PCR, and its TCRdb copy is limited to in-frame clones, with some not included. The sample has several thousand clones, around 75% seen once. General study findings and limits: The mean number of expanded clones was higher in CD8+ T cells than in CD4+.

A note on this clone: What it recognizes is unknown.

The sample in question was CD4+ or CD8+ T cells sorted from blood, obtained in a trial of the OX40 agonist ivuxolimab. The TCR originated in an adult with an advanced solid tumor such as melanoma, head and neck, liver or kidney cancer.

The CDR3 nucleotides read TGTGCCAGCAGCGTGGGACTAGCGGGAGTCGAGCAGTACTTC. Its translation is CASSVGLAGVEQYF. The rearrangement links TRBV9 to TRBJ2-7, with 14 positions matching TRBD2. With V trimmed by 2 bases and J by 6 bases, 1 base remained unmatched. The CDR3 has 14 residues. CDR1 and CDR2 (germline): SGDLS, YYNGEE. Full variable domain (remainder filled in from reference TRBV9 and TRBJ2-7): DSGVTQTPKHLITATGQRVTLRCSPRSGDLSVYWYQQSLDQGLQFLIQYYNGEERAKGNILERFSAQQFPDLHSELNLSSLELGDSALYFCASSVGLAGVEQYFGPGTRLTVT.